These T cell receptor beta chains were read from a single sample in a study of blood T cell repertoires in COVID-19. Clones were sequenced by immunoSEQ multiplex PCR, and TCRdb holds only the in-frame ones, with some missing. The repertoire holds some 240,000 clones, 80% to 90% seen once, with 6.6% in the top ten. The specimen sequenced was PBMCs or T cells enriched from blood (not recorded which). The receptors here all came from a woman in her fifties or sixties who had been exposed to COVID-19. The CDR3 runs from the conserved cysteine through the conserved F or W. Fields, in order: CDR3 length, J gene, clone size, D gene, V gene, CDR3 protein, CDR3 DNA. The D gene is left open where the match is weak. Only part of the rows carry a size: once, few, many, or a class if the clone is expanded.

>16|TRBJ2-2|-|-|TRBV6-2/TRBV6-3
CASSQARGGPTGELFF
TGTGCCAGCAGCCAAGCGAGGGGAGGACCCACCGGGGAGCTGTTTTTT
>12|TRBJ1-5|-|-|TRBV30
CAWSVRGGTQHF
TGTGCCTGGAGTGTACGAGGGGGAACCCAGCATTTT
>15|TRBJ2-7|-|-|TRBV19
CASSTGQAGGYEQYF
TGTGCCAGTAGTACCGGACAGGCGGGAGGCTACGAGCAGTACTTC
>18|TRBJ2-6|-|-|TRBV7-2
CASSSRTVPQTGANVLTF
TGTGCCAGCAGCTCTCGGACAGTCCCACAGACTGGGGCCAACGTCCTGACTTTC
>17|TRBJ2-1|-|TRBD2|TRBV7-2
CASSRKLAGLSYNEQFF
TGTGCCAGCAGCCGTAAACTAGCGGGGTTATCCTACAATGAGCAGTTCTTC
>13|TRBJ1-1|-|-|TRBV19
CASSSRWDTEAFF
TGTGCCAGTAGTAGCAGGTGGGACACTGAAGCTTTCTTT
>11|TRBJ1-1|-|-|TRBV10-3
CAISTQGEAFF
TGTGCCATCAGTACACAGGGTGAAGCTTTCTTT
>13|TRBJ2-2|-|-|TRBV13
CASSLGPSGELFF
TGTGCCAGCAGCTTAGGCCCTAGCGGGGAGCTGTTTTTT
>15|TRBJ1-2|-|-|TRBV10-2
CASSEGRLGSYGYTF
TGCGCCAGCAGTGAGGGGAGGCTGGGATCCTATGGCTACACCTTC
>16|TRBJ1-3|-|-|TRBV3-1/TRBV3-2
CASSPFSTGGGNTIYF
TGTGCCAGCAGCCCCTTCTCGACGGGAGGGGGAAACACCATATATTTT
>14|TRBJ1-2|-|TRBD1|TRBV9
CASRRTGQNYGYTF
TGTGCCAGCAGGAGGACAGGGCAAAACTATGGCTACACCTTC
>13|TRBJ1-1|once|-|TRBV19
CASSIGQSTEAFF
TGTGCCAGTAGTATAGGTCAGTCCACTGAAGCTTTCTTT
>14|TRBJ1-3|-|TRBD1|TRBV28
CASSLGTDGNTIYF
TGTGCCAGCAGTCTAGGGACAGACGGAAACACCATATATTTT
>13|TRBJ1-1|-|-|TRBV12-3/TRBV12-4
CASSPTENTEAFF
TGTGCCAGCAGTCCGACAGAGAACACTGAAGCTTTCTTT
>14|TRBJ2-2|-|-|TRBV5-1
CASSLGHDTGELFF
TGCGCCAGCAGCTTGGGACACGACACCGGGGAGCTGTTTTTT
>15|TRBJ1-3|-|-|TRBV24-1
CATSDSGVAGNTIYF
TGTGCCACCAGTGATTCAGGGGTTGCTGGAAACACCATATATTTT
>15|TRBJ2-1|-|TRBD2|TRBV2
CASSEAGLAYNEQFF
TGTGCCAGCAGTGAAGCGGGACTAGCCTACAATGAGCAGTTCTTC
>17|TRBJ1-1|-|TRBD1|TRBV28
CASSPGGQGARNTEAFF
TGTGCCAGCAGTCCGGGGGGACAGGGGGCGAGGAACACTGAAGCTTTCTTT
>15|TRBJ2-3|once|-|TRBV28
CASSFQGIGTDTQYF
TGTGCCAGCAGTTTTCAGGGGATTGGCACAGATACGCAGTATTTT
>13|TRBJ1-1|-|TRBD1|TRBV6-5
CASRPLGQGEAFF
TGTGCCAGCAGACCCCTCGGACAGGGGGAAGCTTTCTTT
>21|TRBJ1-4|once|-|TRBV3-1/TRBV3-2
CASSQPSIPPEATTEATKLFF
TGTGCCAGCAGCCAACCATCCATCCCCCCCGAGGCTACGACAGAGGCGACGAAACTGTTTTTT
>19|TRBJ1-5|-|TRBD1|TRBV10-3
CAISEHRTGAAGSNQPQHF
TGTGCCATCAGTGAGCATCGGACAGGGGCCGCAGGGAGCAATCAGCCCCAGCATTTT
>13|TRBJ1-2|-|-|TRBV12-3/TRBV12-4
CASSFGGSNGYTF
TGTGCCAGCAGTTTTGGGGGGTCCAATGGCTACACCTTC
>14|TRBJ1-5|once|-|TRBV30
CAWSDGTENQPQHF
TGTGCCTGGAGTGACGGGACTGAGAATCAGCCCCAGCATTTT
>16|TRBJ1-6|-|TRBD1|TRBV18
CASSPQGQGNNSPLHF
TGTGCCAGCTCACCTCAGGGACAGGGGAATAATTCACCCCTCCACTTT
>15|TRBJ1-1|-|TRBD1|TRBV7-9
CASSSSQGIHTEAFF
TGTGCCAGCAGCTCCTCACAGGGGATACACACTGAAGCTTTCTTT
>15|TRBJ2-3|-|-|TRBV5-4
CASSLNRGTTDTQYF
TGTGCCAGCAGCTTGAACCGGGGGACCACAGATACGCAGTATTTT
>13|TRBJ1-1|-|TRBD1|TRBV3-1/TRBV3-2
CASSPGQGARAFF
TGTGCCAGCAGCCCTGGACAGGGGGCGCGGGCTTTCTTT
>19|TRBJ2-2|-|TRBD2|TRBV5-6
CASSSPGTSGGRGTGELFF
TGTGCCAGCAGCTCACCAGGGACTAGCGGGGGCAGGGGCACCGGGGAGCTGTTTTTT
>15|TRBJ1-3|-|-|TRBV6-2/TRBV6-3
CASSRSGYSGNTIYF
TGTGCCAGCAGCCGCTCGGGATACTCTGGAAACACCATATATTTT
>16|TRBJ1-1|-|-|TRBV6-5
CASSYSIGEVNTEAFF
TGTGCCAGCAGTTACTCGATAGGGGAGGTCAACACTGAAGCTTTCTTT
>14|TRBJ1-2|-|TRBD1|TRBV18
CASSPADRPDGYTF
TGTGCCAGCTCACCGGCGGACAGGCCTGATGGCTACACCTTC
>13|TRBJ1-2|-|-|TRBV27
CASSLRGLYGYTF
TGTGCCAGCAGTTTGCGGGGGCTCTATGGCTACACCTTC
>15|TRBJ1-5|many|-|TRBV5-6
CASSPWGGLNQPQHF
TGTGCCAGCAGCCCGTGGGGGGGACTGAATCAGCCCCAGCATTTT
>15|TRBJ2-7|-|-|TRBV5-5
CASSLPRLSPYEQYF
TGTGCCAGCAGCTTGCCGAGGCTTAGCCCCTACGAGCAGTACTTC
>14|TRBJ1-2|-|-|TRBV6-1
CASSEEGNRWGYTF
TGTGCCAGCAGTGAAGAGGGCAACAGGTGGGGCTACACCTTC